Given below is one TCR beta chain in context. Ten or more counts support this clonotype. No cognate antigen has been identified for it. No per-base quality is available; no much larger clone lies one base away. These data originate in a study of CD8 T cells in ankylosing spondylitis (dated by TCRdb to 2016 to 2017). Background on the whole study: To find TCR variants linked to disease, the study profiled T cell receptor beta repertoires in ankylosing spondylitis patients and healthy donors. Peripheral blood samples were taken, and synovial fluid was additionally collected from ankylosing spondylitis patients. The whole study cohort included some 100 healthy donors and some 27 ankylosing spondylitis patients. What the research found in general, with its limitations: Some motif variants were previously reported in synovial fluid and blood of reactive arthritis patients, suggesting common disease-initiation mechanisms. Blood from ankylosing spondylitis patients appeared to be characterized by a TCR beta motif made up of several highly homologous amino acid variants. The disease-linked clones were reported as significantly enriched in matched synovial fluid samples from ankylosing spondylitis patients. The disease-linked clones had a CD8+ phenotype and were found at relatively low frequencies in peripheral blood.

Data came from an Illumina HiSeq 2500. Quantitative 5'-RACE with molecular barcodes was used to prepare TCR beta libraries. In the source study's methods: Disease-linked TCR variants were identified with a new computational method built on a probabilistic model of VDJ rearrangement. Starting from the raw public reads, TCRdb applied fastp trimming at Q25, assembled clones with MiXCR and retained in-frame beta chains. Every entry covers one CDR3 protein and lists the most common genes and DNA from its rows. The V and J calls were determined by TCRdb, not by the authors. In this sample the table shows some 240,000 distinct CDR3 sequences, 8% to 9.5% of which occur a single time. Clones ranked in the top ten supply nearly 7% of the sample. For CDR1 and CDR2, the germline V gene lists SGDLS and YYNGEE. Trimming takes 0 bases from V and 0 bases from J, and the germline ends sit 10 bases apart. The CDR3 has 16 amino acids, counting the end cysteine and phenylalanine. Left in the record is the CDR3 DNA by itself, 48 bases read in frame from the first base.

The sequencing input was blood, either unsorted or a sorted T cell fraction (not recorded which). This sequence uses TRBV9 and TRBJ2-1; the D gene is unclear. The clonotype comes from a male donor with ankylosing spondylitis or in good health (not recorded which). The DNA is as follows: TGTGCCAGCAGCGTAGGGGTGGCGAGCTCCTACAATGAGCAGTTCTTC. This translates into CASSVGVASSYNEQFF.